The 16 T cell receptor beta chains presented below share a single source sample, sequenced in a study of T-cell memory formation after mild COVID-19. A single record per CDR3 protein comes from TCRdb applying MiXCR to the 5' RACE reads. The table has approximately 88,000 distinct CDR3 sequences, roughly 25% seen once; the top ten hold roughly two fifths. Sequencing used PBMCs or a T cell subset sorted from them (not recorded which). These receptors all come from a young man who had mild COVID-19 (a few samples of this study predate the infection). Cell type and time point are not known.

This chain connects TRBV6-2 or TRBV6-3 to TRBJ1-2; possible D gene TRBD1, 5 bases. Trimming removed 5 bases from V and 4 bases from J, with 20 bases in between. Germline CDR1 and CDR2: MNHEY and SVGEGT. The CDR3 sequence is 16 residues long. As DNA, the CDR3 is TGTGCCAGCAGTCAACGACAGCCGAGGCGGGGCTATGGCTACACCTTC. Its protein is CASSQRQPRRGYGYTF.

This clonotype was counted only a few times. The chain recombines TRBV16 with TRBJ2-7; possible D gene TRBD1, 5 bases. Germline CDR1 and CDR2: KGHSY and FQNENV. With 0 bases removed from V and 1 base from J, the gap between germline ends came to 13 bases. This CDR3 is 16 amino acids long. CDR3 bases: TGTGCCAGCAGCCAATCGGTCCAGGGCTCGTCCTACGAGCAGTACGTC. It is translated as CASSQSVQGSSYEQYV.

This clonotype has just a few counts. V is TRBV6-5 and J is TRBJ1-1; TRBD1 is a possible D gene (5 bases). Trimming took off 5 bases at V and 2 bases at J, with 12 bases between the two ends. The germline gives CDR1 MNHEY, CDR2 SVGAGI. This CDR3 region has 14 residues. CDR3 sequence (DNA): TGTGCCAGCAGTCTCTGGGACGGAAACACTGAAGCTTTCTTT. This sequence encodes CASSLWDGNTEAFF.

V and J are TRBV24-1 and TRBJ2-1, with TRBD1 matching 7 bases. Trimming at V came to 1 base and at J to 4 bases, leaving 21 bases not matched to a gene. Germline V lookup: CDR1 KGHDR, CDR2 SFDVKD. This CDR3 contains 21 residues. CDR3 protein: CATSDLPLITGTGQIYNEQFF. CDR3 sequence (DNA): TGTGCCACCAGTGATTTACCCTTGATAACGGGGACGGGACAGATTTACAATGAGCAGTTCTTC.

The rearrangement uses TRBV12-3 or TRBV12-4 and TRBJ1-1; possibly TRBD1 for D (6 bases). The V end was cut by 3 bases, the J end by 5 bases, with 16 bases between. This CDR3 contains 15 residues. The CDR3 reads CASSFRPTGRTEAFF. CDR3 DNA: TGTGCCAGCAGTTTTCGGCCGACAGGTAGAACTGAAGCTTTCTTT.

The chain combines TRBV2 with TRBJ2-7, with 8 bases aligning to TRBD1. Germline lookup yields CDR1 SNHLY and CDR2 FYNNEI. This CDR3 is built from 14 residues. In nucleotides, the CDR3 is TGTGCCAGCAGCGAAGCCGGGACAGGCTACGAGCAGTACGTC. Translated, it gives CASSEAGTGYEQYV.

This chain connects TRBV4-2 to TRBJ2-1; perhaps TRBD2 as D (6 bases). The ends were cut back, 3 bases at V and 6 bases at J, with 18 bases in the middle. The germline V gene has CDR1 LGHNA and CDR2 YNFKEQ. The CDR3 has 16 residues. The CDR3 region is CASSQGKLGLFNEQFF. CDR3 coding DNA: TGTGCCAGCAGCCAGGGCAAACTGGGACTGTTCAATGAGCAGTTCTTC.

The rearrangement joins TRBV29-1 to TRBJ2-7; TRBD1 might be the D (6 bases). Per germline, CDR1 SQVTM and CDR2 ANQGSEA. This CDR3 has 14 residues. V was cut by 0 bases and J by 2 bases, with 11 bases left in between. The CDR3 reads CSVEDPDRTYEQYF. The CDR3, as DNA: TGCAGCGTTGAAGATCCCGACAGGACCTACGAGCAGTACTTC.

This clonotype was seen more than once but under ten times. The rearrangement links TRBV4-3 to TRBJ1-1; TRBD1 matches at 10 bases. This CDR3 region has 14 residues. The J segment lost 8 bases and the V segment lost 2 bases, leaving 5 bases of the junction unmatched. Per germline, CDR1 LGHNA and CDR2 YSLEER. CDR3 sequence reads: CASSQNGGQGEAFF. DNA for the CDR3: TGCGCCAGCAGCCAAAACGGGGGACAGGGGGAAGCTTTCTTT.

Only a few counts were recorded for this clonotype. The chain joins TRBV5-1 to TRBJ2-5, with D uncertain. The germline CDR1 and CDR2 sequences are SGHRS and YFSETQ. Trimming removed 0 bases at V and 1 base at J, with 7 bases between. The CDR3 is 14 amino acids. CDR3: CASSLGHSQETQYF. CDR3 sequence (DNA): TGCGCCAGCAGCTTGGGACATAGCCAAGAGACCCAGTACTTC.

The rearrangement uses TRBV9 and TRBJ2-3; 8 bases fit TRBD2. The ends lost 5 bases at V and 6 bases at J; junction bases unmatched: 14. Looked up from germline, CDR1 is SGDLS and CDR2 is YYNGEE. This CDR3 region has 16 residues. CDR3 in amino acids: CASSGGAGDGGDTQYF. DNA for the CDR3: TGTGCCAGCAGTGGAGGAGCGGGGGATGGAGGGGATACGCAGTATTTT.

The chain recombines TRBV27 with TRBJ2-1; TRBD2 matches at 9 bases. Germline V gives CDR1 MNHEY, CDR2 SMNVEV (reference sequence). CDR3 length: 17 amino acids. Unmatched junction bases numbered 11, after V lost 8 bases and J lost 0 bases. The DNA for the CDR3 is TGTGCCAGCGCCTTAGCGGGGGTGCAGAGCTCCTACAATGAGCAGTTCTTC. Translating gives CASALAGVQSSYNEQFF.

This clonotype was counted between two and nine times. V is TRBV12-3 or TRBV12-4 and J is TRBJ2-5; D remains ambiguous. Trimming took off 6 bases at V and 4 bases at J, with 9 bases between the two ends. The length of the CDR3 is 12 residues. CDR3 amino acids: CASRGMGETQYF. The CDR3, as DNA: TGTGCCAGCAGGGGTATGGGAGAGACCCAGTACTTC.

V gene TRBV4-1 combines with J gene TRBJ1-5, with D tentatively TRBD1 (5 bases). Per germline, CDR1 MGHRA and CDR2 YSYEKL. V gave up 0 bases and J gave up 5 bases, with 8 bases separating them. This CDR3 is built from 14 residues. CDR3 nucleotide sequence: TGCGCCAGCAGCCAAGACCAGGGCTATCAGCCCCAGCATTTT. Its translation is CASSQDQGYQPQHF.

The chain employs TRBV29-1 and TRBJ2-7, with 8 bases matching TRBD1. Germline V gene data show CDR1 as SQVTM and CDR2 as ANQGSEA. V lost 6 bases, J lost 4 bases, and 5 bases stayed unmatched. The CDR3 has 12 amino acids. The DNA of the CDR3 is TGCAGCGTAGCCAGGGGGCAGTACGAGCAGTACTTC. It yields the protein CSVARGQYEQYF.

CDR3 region: CSARVHTYNEQFF. The CDR3 DNA sequence: TGCAGTGCTAGAGTCCATACCTACAATGAGCAGTTCTTC. The J gene is TRBJ2-1, the V gene TRBV20-1; no clear D. V was cut by 1 base and J by 2 bases, with 6 bases left in between. The CDR3 spans 13 residues. The germline gives CDR1 DFQATT, CDR2 SNEGSKA (reference sequence).